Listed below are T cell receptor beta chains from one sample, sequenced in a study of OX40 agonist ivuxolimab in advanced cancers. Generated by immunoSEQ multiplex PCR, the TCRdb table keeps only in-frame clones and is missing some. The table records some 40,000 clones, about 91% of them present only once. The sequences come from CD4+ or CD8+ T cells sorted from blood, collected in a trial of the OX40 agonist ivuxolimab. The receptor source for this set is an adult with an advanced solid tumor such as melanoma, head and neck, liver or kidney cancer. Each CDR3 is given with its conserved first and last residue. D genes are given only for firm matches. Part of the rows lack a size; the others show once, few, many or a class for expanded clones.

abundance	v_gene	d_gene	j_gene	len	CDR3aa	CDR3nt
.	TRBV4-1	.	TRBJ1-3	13	CASRESSGNTIYF	TGCGCCAGCAGGGAGAGCTCTGGAAACACCATATATTTT
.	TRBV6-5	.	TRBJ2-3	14	CASSYSPETDTQYF	TGTGCCAGCAGTTACTCCCCAGAAACGGATACGCAGTATTTT
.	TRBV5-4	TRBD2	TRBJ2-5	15	CASSTSAGATETQYF	TGTGCCAGCAGCACTTCGGCGGGAGCCACAGAGACCCAGTACTTC
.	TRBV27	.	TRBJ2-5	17	CASSLSGGAHYQETQYF	TGTGCCAGCAGTTTAAGTGGCGGGGCCCATTACCAAGAGACCCAGTACTTC
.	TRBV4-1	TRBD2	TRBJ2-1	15	CASSQAGGQWNEQFF	TGCGCCAGCAGCCAAGCGGGAGGGCAGTGGAATGAGCAGTTCTTC
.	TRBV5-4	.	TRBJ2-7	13	CASSLDNQYEQYF	TGTGCCAGCAGCTTGGACAACCAGTACGAGCAGTACTTC
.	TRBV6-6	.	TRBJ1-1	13	CASSGTGDTEAFF	TGTGCCAGCAGCGGGACGGGGGACACTGAAGCTTTCTTT
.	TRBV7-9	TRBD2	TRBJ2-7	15	CASSYSGLAGYEQYF	TGTGCCAGCAGCTATTCGGGACTAGCGGGATACGAGCAGTACTTC
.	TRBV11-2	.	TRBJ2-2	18	CASSLAPNSGGSTGELFF	TGTGCCAGCAGCTTAGCACCTAATTCCGGGGGAAGCACCGGGGAGCTGTTTTTT
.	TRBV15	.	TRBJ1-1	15	CATSSPAGMNTEAFF	TGTGCCACCAGCAGCCCGGCGGGGATGAACACTGAAGCTTTCTTT
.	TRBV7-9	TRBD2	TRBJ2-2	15	CASSLPGLAGRELFF	TGTGCCAGCAGCCTACCGGGACTAGCGGGACGGGAGCTGTTTTTT
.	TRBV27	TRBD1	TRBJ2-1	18	CASSSLTGTVIGIDEQFF	TGTGCCAGCAGTTCTTTGACCGGGACAGTAATCGGGATAGATGAGCAGTTCTTC
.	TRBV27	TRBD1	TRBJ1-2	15	CASSNRTGKTYGYTF	TGTGCCAGCAGTAACCGGACAGGCAAAACCTATGGCTACACCTTC
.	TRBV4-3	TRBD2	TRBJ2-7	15	CASSQESSGTYEQYF	TGCGCCAGCAGCCAAGAATCTAGCGGAACCTACGAGCAGTACTTC
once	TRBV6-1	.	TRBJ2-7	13	CASSERSTYEQYF	TGTGCCAGCAGTGAACGCAGCACCTACGAGCAGTACTTC
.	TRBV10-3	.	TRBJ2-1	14	CAIRGTDSYNEQFF	TGTGCCATCAGGGGGACGGACTCCTACAATGAGCAGTTCTTC
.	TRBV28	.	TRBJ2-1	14	CASSSLHTYNEQFF	TGTGCCAGCAGTTCCCTACACACCTACAATGAGCAGTTCTTC
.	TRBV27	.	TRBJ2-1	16	CASSLPENGGADEQFF	TGTGCCAGCAGTTTACCCGAAAATGGGGGGGCCGATGAGCAGTTCTTC
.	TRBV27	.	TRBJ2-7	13	CASSFRQAYEQYF	TGTGCCAGCAGCTTTCGACAGGCCTACGAGCAGTACTTC
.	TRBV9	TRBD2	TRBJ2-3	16	CASSDSGAGRGDTQYF	TGTGCCAGCAGCGATAGCGGGGCAGGGCGAGGAGATACGCAGTATTTT
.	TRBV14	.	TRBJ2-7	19	CASSQDWPPPGHSPYEQYF	TGTGCCAGCAGCCAAGACTGGCCCCCTCCGGGACATTCTCCCTACGAGCAGTACTTC
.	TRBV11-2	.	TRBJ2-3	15	CASSFRAVSTDTQYF	TGTGCCAGCAGCTTTCGAGCGGTGAGCACAGATACGCAGTATTTT
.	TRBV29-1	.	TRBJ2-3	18	CSVEDLLQGPEGTDTQYF	TGCAGCGTTGAAGATCTCCTCCAGGGACCGGAGGGTACAGATACGCAGTATTTT
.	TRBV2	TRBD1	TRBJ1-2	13	CASSRDRDRGYTF	TGTGCCAGCAGCCGGGACAGGGATCGGGGCTACACCTTC
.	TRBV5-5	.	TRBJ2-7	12	CASSPQGWEQYF	TGTGCCAGCAGCCCACAGGGATGGGAGCAGTACTTC
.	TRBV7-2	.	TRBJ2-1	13	CASSLWSYNEQFF	TGTGCCAGCAGCTTATGGTCCTACAATGAGCAGTTCTTC
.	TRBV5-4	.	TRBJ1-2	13	CASSLQGNYGYTF	TGTGCCAGCAGCTTGCAGGGGAACTATGGCTACACCTTC
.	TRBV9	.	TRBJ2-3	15	CASSVEGASTDTQYF	TGTGCCAGCAGCGTGGAGGGGGCTAGCACAGATACGCAGTATTTT
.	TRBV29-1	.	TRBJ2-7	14	CSVEDPASNYEQYF	TGCAGCGTTGAAGATCCAGCTTCCAACTACGAGCAGTACTTC
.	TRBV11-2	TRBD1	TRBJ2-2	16	CASSPPGQGPTGELFF	TGTGCCAGCAGCCCCCCGGGACAGGGGCCCACCGGGGAGCTGTTTTTT
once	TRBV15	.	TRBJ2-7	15	CATSQGQGSSYEQYF	TGTGCCACCAGCCAGGGGCAGGGAAGCTCCTACGAGCAGTACTTC
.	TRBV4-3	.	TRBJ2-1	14	CASSPRLAGDEQFF	TGCGCCAGCAGCCCTCGGCTTGCCGGCGATGAGCAGTTCTTC
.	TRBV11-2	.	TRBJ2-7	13	CASSLDHLSEQYF	TGTGCCAGCAGCTTAGATCACTTGTCCGAGCAGTACTTC
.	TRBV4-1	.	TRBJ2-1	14	CASSQEGGFNEQFF	TGCGCCAGCAGCCAAGAGGGGGGCTTCAATGAGCAGTTCTTC
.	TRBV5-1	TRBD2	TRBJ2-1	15	CASSFIGRAVDEQFF	TGCGCCAGCAGCTTTATCGGGAGGGCCGTTGATGAGCAGTTCTTC
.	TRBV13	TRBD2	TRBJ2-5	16	CASKTGTSGDKETQYF	TGTGCCAGCAAGACCGGGACTAGCGGAGACAAAGAGACCCAGTACTTC
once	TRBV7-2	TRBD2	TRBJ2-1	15	CASSWGGSSYNEQFF	TGTGCCAGCAGCTGGGGCGGGAGCTCTTACAATGAGCAGTTCTTC
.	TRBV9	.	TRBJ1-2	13	CASSADRNSGYTF	TGTGCCAGCAGCGCGGACAGAAACAGTGGCTACACCTTC
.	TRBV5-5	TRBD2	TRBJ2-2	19	CASSLDSSGTSGRTGELFF	TGTGCCAGCAGCTTGGACTCCTCCGGGACTAGCGGGAGGACCGGGGAGCTGTTTTTT
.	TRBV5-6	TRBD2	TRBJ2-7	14	CASSLGAGVYEQYF	TGTGCCAGCAGCTTAGGTGCGGGAGTCTACGAGCAGTACTTC
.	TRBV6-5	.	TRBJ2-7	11	CASSLTYEQYF	TGTGCCAGCAGCTTGACCTACGAGCAGTACTTC
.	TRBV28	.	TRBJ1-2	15	CASSPVGPNSYGYTF	TGTGCCAGCAGTCCAGTGGGACCTAACTCCTATGGCTACACCTTC